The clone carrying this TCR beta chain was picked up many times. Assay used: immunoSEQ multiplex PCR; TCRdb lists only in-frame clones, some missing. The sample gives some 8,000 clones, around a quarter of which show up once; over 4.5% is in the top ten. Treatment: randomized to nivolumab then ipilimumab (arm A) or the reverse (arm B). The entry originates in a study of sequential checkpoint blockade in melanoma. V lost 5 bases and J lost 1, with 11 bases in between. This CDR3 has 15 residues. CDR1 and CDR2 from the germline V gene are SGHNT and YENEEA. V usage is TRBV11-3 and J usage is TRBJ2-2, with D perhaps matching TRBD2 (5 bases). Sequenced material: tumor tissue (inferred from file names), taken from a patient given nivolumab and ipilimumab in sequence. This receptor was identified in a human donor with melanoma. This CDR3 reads CASSRRTLNTGELFF. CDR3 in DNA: TGTGCCAGCAGCCGTCGGACTCTGAACACCGGGGAGCTGTTTTTT.